Listed here are 15 T cell receptor beta chains from one sample, sequenced in a study of T cell responses to AZD1222 COVID-19 vaccine. Using immunoSEQ multiplex PCR, the repertoire was profiled, and TCRdb retains in-frame clones only, with some absent. The sample contains over 100,000 clones, roughly nine tenths of which appear only once. This specimen consisted of peripheral blood, obtained 28 days after the second AZD1222 dose. These TCRs come from an adult who received the AZD1222 COVID-19 vaccine.

The chain is built from TRBV7-2 and TRBJ2-2, with D perhaps matching TRBD1 (5 bases). V lost 5 bases and J lost 0, with 10 bases in between. There are 15 residues in the CDR3. Germline CDR1 reads SGHTA; CDR2 reads FQGNSA. The CDR3 region is CASSQRTTNTGELFF. The CDR3 DNA is TGTGCCAGCAGCCAAAGGACAACGAACACCGGGGAGCTGTTTTTT.

V usage is TRBV28 and J usage is TRBJ2-1, with 8 bases matching TRBD2. Trimming took 6 bases from V and 0 from J; bases not matched to a gene: 7. The V gene's germline CDR1 is MDHEN and CDR2 SYDVKM. This CDR3 has 16 residues. CDR3 sequence: CASSRTGTSSYNEQFF. The CDR3 DNA is TGTGCCAGCAGCCGGACCGGGACTAGCTCCTACAATGAGCAGTTCTTC.

The chain is built from TRBV7-2 and TRBJ2-2; D is undetermined. V was shortened by 1 base and J by 1 base, with 7 bases between the two germline ends. Germline V CDR1 and CDR2: SGHTA, FQGNSA. This CDR3 comprises 15 residues. The CDR3 is CASSLDWLNTGELFF. For the CDR3, the DNA is TGTGCCAGCAGCTTAGATTGGCTGAACACCGGGGAGCTGTTTTTT.

The rearrangement uses TRBV19 and TRBJ1-4; 7 bases are a match to TRBD1. The V gene end was trimmed by 10 bases and the J gene end by 3 bases; junction bases not matched to a gene: 11. Germline V lookup: CDR1 LNHDA, CDR2 SQIVND (reference sequence). CDR3 size: 15 residues. The CDR3 nucleotides read TGTGCCACGCACTCAACGGGACAGCCTAATGAAAAACTGTTTTTT. Translating it yields CATHSTGQPNEKLFF.

The V call is TRBV29-1, the J call TRBJ2-3; the D is unclear. CDR1 and CDR2 from the germline V gene are SQVTM and ANQGSEA. The CDR3 is 12 amino acids. The ends were cut back, 4 bases at V and 2 bases at J, with 7 bases in the middle. The CDR3 region is CSVADNTDTQYF. In DNA form, the CDR3 reads TGCAGCGTTGCTGACAACACAGATACGCAGTATTTT.

V is TRBV6-5 and J is TRBJ1-2; no reliable D call. From germline, CDR1 is MNHEY and CDR2 SVGAGI. This CDR3 contains 11 residues. The ends were cut back, 2 bases at V and 2 bases at J, with 0 bases in the middle. CDR3 coding DNA: TGTGCCAGCAGTTACAACTATGGCTACACCTTC. Amino acids: CASSYNYGYTF.

To note about this clone: The sample contains more than one DNA sequence encoding this CDR3. This rearrangement joins TRBV7-2 to TRBJ2-7, with D hard to call. The length of the CDR3 is 12 residues. Between the trimmed V and J ends, which lost 5 bases and 4 bases, there was a span of 9 bases. In germline, CDR1 is SGHTA, CDR2 FQGNSA. CDR3 protein: CASSPQSYEQYF. CDR3 nucleotides: TGTGCCAGCAGCCCCCAGAGTTACGAGCAGTACTTC.

V usage is TRBV19 and J usage is TRBJ1-6, with D hard to call. Trimming removed 7 bases at V and 4 bases at J, with 14 bases between. Germline V lookup: CDR1 LNHDA, CDR2 SQIVND (reference sequence). This CDR3 contains 15 residues. The CDR3 DNA is TGTGCCAGTAACACCGAACCCTTTTATAATTCACCCCTCCACTTT. It yields the protein CASNTEPFYNSPLHF.

This chain joins TRBV11-2 and TRBJ2-5, with 12 positions matching TRBD2. CDR1 is SGHAT, CDR2 FQNNGV, per germline. The V and J ends lost 1 base and 7 bases, in that order; junction bases with no gene match: 7. The CDR3 has 16 amino acids. CDR3 residues: CASSLGLAGGPGTQYF. The CDR3 DNA reads as TGTGCCAGCAGCTTAGGGCTAGCGGGGGGGCCGGGGACCCAGTACTTC. Complete variable domain (other parts from reference TRBV11-2 and TRBJ2-5): EAGVAQSPRYKIIEKRQSVAFWCNPISGHATLYWYQQILGQGPKLLIQFQNNGVVDDSQLPKDRFSAERLKGVDSTLKIQPAKLEDSAVYLCASSLGLAGGPGTQYFGPGTRLLVL.

This clone came up once. The chain is built from TRBV27 and TRBJ1-2; D unclear. The V and J ends lost 6 bases and 3 bases respectively, with 8 bases between them. The length of the CDR3 is 12 residues. From germline, CDR1 is MNHEY and CDR2 SMNVEV (reference sequence). As DNA, the CDR3 is TGTGCCAGCAGGAGGGAGGACTATGGCTACACCTTC. Its protein product is CASRREDYGYTF.

The V call is TRBV7-2, the J call TRBJ2-5; a weak D match, TRBD2 (7 bases). With 3 bases removed from V and 2 bases from J, the gap between germline ends came to 10 bases. CDR1 is SGHTA and CDR2 is FQGNSA in the germline V gene. The CDR3 totals 14 residues. CDR3 sequence: CASSFGGRQETQYF. The DNA for the CDR3 is TGTGCCAGCAGCTTCGGGGGGCGTCAAGAGACCCAGTACTTC.

V is TRBV11-1 and J is TRBJ1-1, with a weak D call TRBD1 (6 bases). The CDR3 is made up of 15 amino acids. Per the germline V gene, CDR1 is SGHAT and CDR2 is FQDESV (reference sequence). Deletions cut 0 bases from V and 2 bases from J, with 10 bases between. The CDR3 DNA follows: TGTGCCAGCAGCTTAGCGCGGGGACACAACACTGAAGCTTTCTTT. The encoded protein is CASSLARGHNTEAFF. Together with reference TRBV11-1 and TRBJ1-1, the CDR3 gives the full variable domain: EAEVAQSPRYKITEKSQAVAFWCDPISGHATLYWYRQILGQGPELLVQFQDESVVDDSQLPKDRFSAERLKGVDSTLKIQPAELGDSAMYLCASSLARGHNTEAFFGQGTRLTVV.

The V gene is TRBV4-3, the J gene TRBJ2-2, with TRBD1 matching 8 bases. The CDR3 loop spans 18 amino acids. The ends lost 4 bases at V and 4 bases at J; junction bases unmatched: 14. Germline V gene data show CDR1 as LGHNA and CDR2 as YSLEER. CDR3 DNA sequence: TGCGCCAGCAGCCGATCAGCCCCCCGGACAGGGAGCACCGGGGAGCTGTTTTTT. Its translation is CASSRSAPRTGSTGELFF.

The chain links TRBV6-2 or TRBV6-3 to TRBJ1-2; no reliable D call. Trimming shortened V by 0 bases and J by 4 bases, and 9 bases separated the two germline ends. Germline V gene lookup returns CDR1 MNHEY and CDR2 SVGEGT. This CDR3 region has 14 residues. Here the CDR3 reads CASSYSSPGYGYTF. In DNA form, the CDR3 reads TGTGCCAGCAGTTACTCGAGTCCGGGCTATGGCTACACCTTC.

This clone was seen only a few times. The V and J genes are TRBV2 and TRBJ1-2; D perhaps matches TRBD1 (5 bases). Trimming removed 5 bases at V and 3 bases at J, with 16 bases between. CDR3 length: 15 amino acids. Germline V gene sequence: CDR1 SNHLY, CDR2 FYNNEI. CDR3 nucleotide sequence: TGTGCCAGCAGTTTGACAGTTCTTAGGGACTATGGCTACACCTTC. This encodes CASSLTVLRDYGYTF.